This is a list of T cell receptor beta chains from one sample in a study of blood T cell repertoires in COVID-19. Produced via immunoSEQ multiplex PCR; TCRdb's table is partial and in-frame only. The repertoire holds some 140,000 clones, around 73% seen once, with approximately 11% in the top ten. The specimen sequenced was peripheral blood. The source of these receptors is a man in his fifties or sixties who had recovered from COVID-19. The CDR3 runs from the conserved cysteine through the conserved F or W. The D gene is left open where the match is weak. Clone sizes are given selectively: once, few, many, or a class where the clone is expanded.

TRBJ1-5,NA,TRBV2,NA,CASSVEASGHQPQHF,TGTGCCAGCAGTGTAGAAGCTTCAGGGCATCAGCCCCAGCATTTT
TRBJ2-1,TRBD2,TRBV6-2/TRBV6-3,few,CASSYLLGLALGEFF,TGTGCCAGCAGTTACCTTCTTGGACTAGCCCTGGGGGAGTTCTTC
TRBJ2-3,TRBD1,TRBV29-1,NA,CSARTGGDTQYF,TGCAGCGCCAGGACAGGGGGAGATACGCAGTATTTT
TRBJ2-5,TRBD2,TRBV6-5,NA,CASRSTSGSETQYF,TGTGCCAGCCGCTCGACTAGCGGGAGTGAGACCCAGTACTTC
TRBJ1-2,TRBD1,TRBV5-1,few,CASSLVPRDSPHGYTF,TGCGCCAGCAGCTTAGTTCCCCGGGACAGCCCCCATGGCTACACCTTC
TRBJ2-2,TRBD1,TRBV2,NA,CAKTGLDTGELFF,TGTGCCAAGACAGGGTTGGACACCGGGGAGCTGTTTTTT
TRBJ1-3,TRBD1,TRBV19,NA,CATTDRGWGNTIYF,TGTGCCACCACGGACAGGGGATGGGGAAACACCATATATTTT
TRBJ1-3,NA,TRBV28,NA,CASSLRRMRAGNTIYF,TGTGCCAGCAGTTTACGCAGGATGCGGGCTGGAAACACCATATATTTT
TRBJ2-5,NA,TRBV7-9,NA,CASSLALGGGETQYF,TGTGCCAGCAGCTTAGCGCTAGGGGGTGGAGAGACCCAGTACTTC
TRBJ2-3,NA,TRBV5-1,NA,CASSLSGRGRTDTQYF,TGCGCCAGCAGCTTGTCGGGGCGGGGTCGCACAGATACGCAGTATTTT
TRBJ1-1,NA,TRBV3-1/TRBV3-2,NA,CASSPPTGEAFF,TGTGCCAGCAGCCCCCCAACGGGTGAAGCTTTCTTT
TRBJ2-7,NA,TRBV10-3,NA,CAISESRSHEQYF,TGTGCCATCAGTGAGTCGAGGAGTCACGAGCAGTACTTC
TRBJ2-5,NA,TRBV5-1,NA,CATSRSREETQYF,TGCGCCACCTCCAGGTCGAGGGAGGAGACCCAGTACTTC
TRBJ2-5,NA,TRBV5-1,NA,CASSLAGAQETQYF,TGCGCCAGCAGCTTGGCCGGAGCCCAAGAGACCCAGTACTTC
TRBJ2-3,TRBD2,TRBV5-1,NA,CASSLEQREGADTQYF,TGCGCCAGCAGCTTGGAACAGCGGGAGGGTGCAGATACGCAGTATTTT
TRBJ2-7,NA,TRBV30,NA,CAWSVTGTSYEQYF,TGTGCCTGGAGTGTTACCGGGACATCCTACGAGCAGTACTTC
TRBJ1-5,NA,TRBV6-1,NA,CASSETTDNQPQHF,TGTGCCAGCAGTGAAACGACAGACAATCAGCCCCAGCATTTT